Each of the 2 T cell receptor beta chains below was sequenced from the same sample in a study of T-cell memory formation after mild COVID-19. Each CDR3 protein gets one entry after TCRdb re-called the 5' RACE reads with MiXCR. The sample holds over 60,000 distinct CDR3 sequences; approximately 16% are singletons and the top ten take about 31%. Input material: PBMCs or a T cell subset sorted from them (not recorded which). The source is an adult woman who had mild COVID-19 (a few samples of this study predate the infection). Cell type and time point are not known.

The CDR3 sequence is CATSDLAGDTGELFF. The DNA of the CDR3 is TGTGCCACCAGTGATTTAGCGGGGGACACCGGGGAGCTGTTTTTT. This chain connects TRBV24-1 to TRBJ2-2; 8 bases are shared with TRBD2. V shed 1 base and J 3 bases; nucleotides not matched to a gene: 0. Germline CDR1 is KGHDR and CDR2 is SFDVKD. The CDR3 covers 15 residues.

This clonotype was seen a handful of times. The rearrangement links TRBV7-2 to TRBJ2-1; D is undetermined. The CDR3 totals 15 residues. Germline CDR1 SGHTA, CDR2 FQGNSA. The V end was cut by 4 bases, the J end by 8 bases, with 18 bases between. CDR3 region: CASSSPWLGLHEQFF. CDR3 nucleotide sequence: TGTGCCAGCAGCTCTCCATGGCTAGGCTTACATGAGCAGTTCTTC.